The entry that follows covers one TCR beta chain sequence. The antigen is undetermined. These data belong to a study of human CD8 memory T cell subsets. UMI-labeled 5' RACE was the method by which TCR beta libraries were made. TCRdb re-called the 5' RACE reads and catalogs CDR3 proteins one per entry, DNA excluded. This sample's clone table lists around 6,200 distinct CDR3 sequences. General study results and limits: Similarly high diversity was seen in stem-like memory and precursor exhausted T cells, but not in effector memory cells. Chao1 estimates suggested stem-like memory T cells exceeded precursor exhausted T cells in diversity.

The RNA's source was duplicate vials of around 150,000 sorted CD8+ T cells per subset. The CDR3 is made up of 14 amino acids. Germline loops: CDR1 LGHDT, CDR2 YNNKEL (reference sequence). Sequences were obtained from CD8+ effector memory T cells (TEM) sorted from PBMCs. Subset meaning: effector memory CD8 T cells, CCR7- CD45RO+ CD95+. The sequence was obtained from a human donor in good health. The chain has TRBV3-1 and TRBJ1-3. The CDR3 spells CASSQWSSGNTIYF. Filled out from reference TRBV3-1 and TRBJ1-3, the complete variable domain reads DTAVSQTPKYLVTQMGNDKSIKCEQNLGHDTMYWYKQDSKKFLKIMFSYNNKELIINETVPNRFSPKSPDKAHLNLHINSLELGDSAVYFCASSQWSSGNTIYFGEGSWLTVV.